Listed below are T cell receptor beta chains from one sample, sequenced in a study of OX40 agonist ivuxolimab in advanced cancers. Profiling relied on immunoSEQ multiplex PCR, and the TCRdb table lists in-frame clones only, not all of them. The sample has 35,000 to 45,000 clones; roughly 87% are singletons. Sequences were derived from CD4+ or CD8+ T cells sorted from blood, sampled in a trial of the OX40 agonist ivuxolimab. These receptor sequences come from an adult with an advanced solid tumor such as melanoma, head and neck, liver or kidney cancer. Each CDR3 is given with its conserved first and last residue. The order of the fields is D gene, J gene, CDR3 length, V gene, clone size, CDR3 DNA, CDR3 protein. The D gene is left open where the match is weak. Not every row has a clone size; where given, it reads once, few, many or a size class.

D: TRBD1
J: TRBJ2-5
length: 14
V: TRBV5-1
size: NA
DNA: TGCGCCGGCAGCGCCACAGGGGGCGCGGAGACCCAGTACTTC
CDR3: CAGSATGGAETQYF

D: NA
J: TRBJ1-3
length: 19
V: TRBV7-2
size: NA
DNA: TGTGCCAGCAGCTTACTCGGGCAGGTTACCGTAGGAGGTGGAAACACCATATATTTT
CDR3: CASSLLGQVTVGGGNTIYF

D: NA
J: TRBJ1-1
length: 15
V: TRBV4-3
size: NA
DNA: TGCGCCAGCAGCCAAGACGTAGACGGGTGGGGTGAAGCTTTCTTT
CDR3: CASSQDVDGWGEAFF

D: NA
J: TRBJ2-2
length: 15
V: TRBV4-1
size: NA
DNA: TGCGCCAGCAGCCCCTACCCCGGACAAACCGGGGAGCTGTTTTTT
CDR3: CASSPYPGQTGELFF

D: NA
J: TRBJ2-1
length: 14
V: TRBV7-9
size: NA
DNA: TGTGCCAGCGGGGGGGACATTTCCTACAATGAGCAGTTCTTC
CDR3: CASGGDISYNEQFF

D: NA
J: TRBJ2-2
length: 16
V: TRBV9
size: few
DNA: TGTGCCAGCAGCGGGTACAGGGTAGCTGACACCGGGGAGCTGTTTTTT
CDR3: CASSGYRVADTGELFF

D: TRBD1
J: TRBJ2-7
length: 15
V: TRBV4-1
size: once
DNA: TGCGCCAGCAGCCAAGATAGGGACAGGTCCTACGAGCAGTACTTC
CDR3: CASSQDRDRSYEQYF

D: TRBD1
J: TRBJ2-2
length: 15
V: TRBV25-1
size: NA
DNA: TGTGCCATCCAAGGACAGGGGGCTCGCACCGGGGAGCTGTTTTTT
CDR3: CAIQGQGARTGELFF

D: NA
J: TRBJ2-1
length: 11
V: TRBV9
size: NA
DNA: TGTGCCAGCAGCGAAAGTGATGAGCAGTTCTTC
CDR3: CASSESDEQFF

D: NA
J: TRBJ2-1
length: 14
V: TRBV11-3
size: NA
DNA: TGTGCCAGCAGCTCCTACTCTTCGTACAATGAGCAGTTCTTC
CDR3: CASSSYSSYNEQFF

D: NA
J: TRBJ2-3
length: 12
V: TRBV7-9
size: NA
DNA: TGTGCCAGCAGCTTAGGAAGGGATACGCAGTATTTT
CDR3: CASSLGRDTQYF

D: NA
J: TRBJ2-7
length: 14
V: TRBV7-6
size: NA
DNA: TGTGCCAGCAGCGAAGCGGTGTTTCCCTACGAGCAGTACTTC
CDR3: CASSEAVFPYEQYF

D: TRBD1
J: TRBJ2-7
length: 14
V: TRBV9
size: NA
DNA: TGTGCCAGAGATACTGGGACAGGATCCTACGAGCAGTACTTC
CDR3: CARDTGTGSYEQYF

D: NA
J: TRBJ1-1
length: 14
V: TRBV9
size: NA
DNA: TGTGCCAGCAGCCCGCCGGAGGGAGGAACTGAAGCTTTCTTT
CDR3: CASSPPEGGTEAFF

D: TRBD1
J: TRBJ2-2
length: 15
V: TRBV4-3
size: NA
DNA: TGCGCCAGCAGCCCCTCAGGGGGAGAGGCCGGGGAGCTGTTTTTT
CDR3: CASSPSGGEAGELFF

D: NA
J: TRBJ2-5
length: 15
V: TRBV15
size: NA
DNA: TGTGCCACCAGCAGAGATCAGGGAAGGTTAGAGACCCAGTACTTC
CDR3: CATSRDQGRLETQYF

D: TRBD1
J: TRBJ2-7
length: 14
V: TRBV19
size: NA
DNA: TGTGCCAGTAGTTCCGGGACAGGGGACTACGGGCAGTACTTC
CDR3: CASSSGTGDYGQYF

D: NA
J: TRBJ2-1
length: 12
V: TRBV4-1
size: NA
DNA: TGCGCCAGCAGCCAGTGGGGGAATGAGCAGTTCTTC
CDR3: CASSQWGNEQFF

D: NA
J: TRBJ2-3
length: 13
V: TRBV9
size: NA
DNA: TGTGCCAGCAGCGTAGGAAGAACAGATACGCAGTATTTT
CDR3: CASSVGRTDTQYF